This T cell receptor (beta chain) is drawn from a study of T cells in Graves' hyperthyroidism and ophthalmopathy. V was shortened by 3 bases and J by 3 bases, with 5 bases between the two germline ends. This CDR3 is built from 12 residues. Germline V CDR1 and CDR2: MNHNS, SASEGT. Amplification of TCR beta CDR3 regions was performed using RNA transcripts as template. Researchers ran a first-round RT-PCR on the TCR CDR3 using the HTBI primer set. In TCRdb, the multiplex PCR reads were re-called with MiXCR into one record per CDR3 protein. The sample holds 500,000 to 650,000 distinct CDR3 sequences, under 20% seen once. The authors took PBMCs from over 8.5 ml fresh peripheral blood. In the case of this clonotype: Antigen unknown.

Findings and limits, study-wide: Blood also held most thyroid clonotypes expanded beyond 0.001. Ophthalmopathy prediction by the model preceded onset by a median about 6.5 months.

The sequenced material came from blood. The chain combines TRBV6-1 with TRBJ1-1, with D uncertain. This TCR came from a woman aged 18 to 35 with Graves' ophthalmopathy. The CDR3 region has the DNA TGTGCCAGCAGTGATACTGACACTGAAGCTTTCTTT. Its translation: CASSDTDTEAFF.